Described below is a single T cell receptor beta chain sequence and its context. Some clones are missing from TCRdb's copy, which holds only in-frame ones; the method was immunoSEQ multiplex PCR. The data contain 200,000 to 300,000 clones, about 85% of them singletons. This record comes from a study of blood T cell repertoires in COVID-19. The germline V and J ends were trimmed by 6 bases and 3 bases, with 14 bases remaining between them. Per the germline V gene, CDR1 is LGHDT and CDR2 is YNNKEL (reference sequence). The CDR3 runs 14 residues. Sequenced: peripheral blood. The chain has TRBV3-1 (or the pseudogene TRBV3-2) and TRBJ1-1, with D tentatively TRBD1 (5 bases). The clonotype comes from a man in his sixties who had recovered from COVID-19. The CDR3 DNA sequence: TGTGCCAGCAGGACAACAGGTACCCACACTGAAGCTTTCTTT. This codes for CASRTTGTHTEAFF.